The entry below gives a single TCR beta chain sequence along with its context. The antigen this receptor binds is unknown. No base-level quality is on record; no much larger clone is a single base apart. Libraries were built with the immunoSEQ multiplex PCR assay. Not all clones reach the TCRdb copy of this immuneACCESS table, which keeps in-frame sequences only. Checked studies attribute under half of the gap to unresolved V genes and leave the rest unexplained. In this sample the table shows some 80,000 clones, approximately 97% of which occur a single time. Around 0.31% of the sample is held by the ten biggest clonotypes. The sample originates from a study of technical replicates of blood from a few donors (dated by TCRdb to between 2016 and 2019). Per the germline V gene, WSHSY is the CDR1 and SAAADI is the CDR2. For this chain, trimming is 1 base at the V end and 8 bases at the J end, and the number of junction bases without a gene match is 3. From the cysteine up to the phenylalanine, the CDR3 has a length of 13 residues. The kept DNA is CDR3 alone, 39 bases in frame from the first base.

Sequenced sample: T cells isolated from PBMCs. The clonotype originates from a human donor in good health. In this chain, TRBV10-2 is recombined with TRBJ1-1, with TRBD1 matching 8 junction bases. The DNA sequence is TGCGCCAGCAGTGAGTTTCGGACAGGGGAAGCTTTCTTT. Its coded protein is CASSEFRTGEAFF.